The 24 T cell receptor beta chains below were found in one sample sequenced in a study of control samples from healthy donors and cancer patients. The method was immunoSEQ multiplex PCR; TCRdb's version includes in-frame clones alone and lacks a portion of them. The profile shows under 150,000 clones, about 93% of them singletons. Sequenced input: PBMCs. These receptor sequences come from a man aged 50-59 years with head and neck cancer.

The chain carries TRBV10-3 and TRBJ2-7; TRBD2 matches at 8 bases. This CDR3 is built from 14 residues. V was clipped by 0 bases and J by 3 bases; unmatched bases: 1. Germline CDR1 ENHRY, CDR2 SYGVKD. The CDR3 nucleotides read TGTGCCATCAGTGAGTCCAGCGGGGGCTACGAGCAGTACTTC. This codes for CAISESSGGYEQYF.

This rearrangement joins TRBV15 to TRBJ2-1, with D tentatively TRBD2 (6 bases). V was shortened by 7 bases and J by 9 bases, with 16 bases between the two germline ends. Germline CDR1 reads LNHNV; CDR2 reads YYDKDF (reference sequence). The CDR3 totals 13 residues. CDR3 sequence reads: CATTEGNGAEQFF. CDR3 nucleotides: TGTGCCACCACGGAGGGGAATGGGGCTGAGCAGTTCTTC.

The rearrangement uses TRBV4-2 and TRBJ2-3, with D perhaps TRBD2 (6 bases). CDR1 LGHNA and CDR2 YNFKEQ come from the germline V gene. Trimming shortened V by 0 bases and J by 0 bases, and 13 bases separated the two germline ends. The length of the CDR3 is 17 residues. The CDR3 DNA is TGTGCCAGCAGCCAAGACGGCGCGGGGCTTAGCACAGATACGCAGTATTTT. Encoded protein: CASSQDGAGLSTDTQYF.

The chain recombines TRBV4-1 with TRBJ2-1, with D possibly matching TRBD2 (6 bases). This CDR3 contains 17 residues. Germline values: CDR1 MGHRA, CDR2 YSYEKL. V was shortened by 1 base and J by 7 bases, with 20 bases between the two germline ends. The DNA of the CDR3 is TGCGCCAGCAGCCAAGCAATACGTGCTCGGGGGACGAATGAGCAGTTCTTC. Translation gives CASSQAIRARGTNEQFF.

V usage is TRBV6-6 and J usage is TRBJ1-6, with D possibly matching TRBD1 (5 bases). There are 14 residues in the CDR3. The V gene lost 8 bases and the J gene lost 9 bases, with 17 bases spanning the gap. Germline values: CDR1 MNHNY, CDR2 SVGAGI (reference sequence). CDR3 sequence: CASWGKGRVSPLHF. For the CDR3, the DNA is TGTGCCAGCTGGGGGAAGGGGCGGGTTTCACCCCTCCACTTT.

This clone was observed a handful of times. V usage is TRBV7-2 and J usage is TRBJ1-6, with D tentatively TRBD1 (5 bases). The CDR3 contains 14 residues. Trimming left V 5 bases short and J 7 bases short, with 12 bases between. The germline V gene encodes CDR1 SGHTA and CDR2 FQGNSA. This chain's CDR3 is CASSVRDGNSPLHF. The CDR3 bases are TGTGCCAGCAGCGTTCGGGACGGCAATTCACCCCTCCACTTT.

The chain employs TRBV10-3 and TRBJ1-3, with D tentatively TRBD1 (6 bases). In germline, CDR1 is ENHRY, CDR2 SYGVKD. V dropped 1 base and J dropped 5 bases, with 27 bases sitting between them. This CDR3 is 20 amino acids long. CDR3: CAISEYDMSSTGKARNTIYF. Written as DNA, the CDR3 is TGTGCCATCAGTGAGTACGATATGTCCTCCACAGGGAAAGCGCGAAACACCATATATTTT.

The chain couples TRBV3-1 (or the pseudogene TRBV3-2) to TRBJ2-1; 7 positions agree with TRBD1. Germline-derived CDR1 and CDR2 are LGHDT and YNNKEL (reference sequence). The junction had 1 base not matched to a gene; V was cut back by 2 bases and J by 3 bases. There are 14 residues in the CDR3. CDR3: CASSQNRGYNEQFF. The DNA of the CDR3 is TGTGCCAGCAGCCAAAACAGGGGCTACAATGAGCAGTTCTTC.

This clone was seen a single time. The junction departs from the called germline gene at one end, perhaps through a read error. This sequence joins TRBV5-5 and TRBJ2-3; 9 positions agree with TRBD2. There are 14 residues in the CDR3. CDR1 SGHKS and CDR2 YYEKEE come from the germline V gene (reference sequence). CDR3 DNA sequence: TGTGCCAGCAGCTCACTAGCGGGCACTGATACGCAGTATTTT. Its translation: CASSSLAGTDTQYF.

The rearrangement uses TRBV29-1 and TRBJ2-1; D perhaps matches TRBD2 (5 bases). Trimming removed 5 bases from V and 2 bases from J, with 19 bases in between. This CDR3 has 16 residues. Germline CDR1 reads SQVTM; CDR2 reads ANQGSEA. Here the CDR3 reads CSVNGGGGIAYNEQFF. As DNA, the CDR3 is TGCAGCGTTAACGGAGGTGGCGGTATTGCCTACAATGAGCAGTTCTTC.

The gene calls are TRBV20-1 and TRBJ2-2; no clear D. Germline values: CDR1 DFQATT, CDR2 SNEGSKA (reference sequence). The V gene lost 3 bases and the J gene lost 7 bases, with 15 bases spanning the gap. The CDR3 loop spans 14 amino acids. CDR3 region: CSASALPGNGELFF. The DNA of the CDR3 is TGCAGTGCTAGTGCCCTGCCAGGAAACGGGGAGCTGTTTTTT.

The rearrangement uses TRBV30 and TRBJ2-3; D call uncertain. CDR1 is GTSNPN, CDR2 SVGIG, per germline (reference sequence). The germline V and J ends were trimmed by 1 base and 6 bases, with 11 bases remaining between them. The CDR3 extends over 13 amino acids. CDR3 in DNA: TGTGCCTGGAGTGAATTGGTCGGGGATACGCAGTATTTT. It encodes CAWSELVGDTQYF.

The V gene is TRBV15, the J gene TRBJ2-2; TRBD1 agrees at 8 bases. The germline V gene encodes CDR1 LNHNV and CDR2 YYDKDF (reference sequence). The CDR3 is made up of 18 amino acids. The junction had 18 bases not matched to a gene; V was cut back by 5 bases and J by 7 bases. The CDR3 sequence is CATSRRGTATGEVGELFF. In nucleotides, the CDR3 is TGTGCCACCAGCCGTCGCGGGACCGCGACAGGGGAAGTCGGGGAGCTGTTTTTT.

The J gene is TRBJ1-1, the V gene TRBV9; TRBD1 aligns across 9 bases. Germline CDR1 is SGDLS and CDR2 is YYNGEE. The CDR3 has 15 amino acids. V trimming: 0 bases; J trimming: 3 bases; junction bases outside the gene matches: 3. The CDR3 bases are TGTGCCAGCAGCGTAGGTGACAGGGGGGACACTGAAGCTTTCTTT. This encodes CASSVGDRGDTEAFF.

J is TRBJ2-5 and V is TRBV14, with 8 bases aligning to TRBD1. Germline lookup yields CDR1 SGHDN and CDR2 FVKESK. The CDR3 is made up of 17 amino acids. With 2 bases clipped from V and 5 bases from J, the junction kept 13 bases outside the gene matches. This CDR3 is CASSQTPWQGARETQYF. The CDR3 nucleotides read TGTGCCAGCAGCCAAACCCCTTGGCAGGGGGCCAGGGAGACCCAGTACTTC.

The table lists this clone with a count of one. The rearrangement links TRBV18 to TRBJ2-1; 8 bases are a match to TRBD2. Germline V gene data show CDR1 as KGHSH and CDR2 as LQKENI. The CDR3 is made up of 16 amino acids. V gave up 1 base and J gave up 8 bases; unmatched junction bases: 10. The CDR3 region is CASSPLHGGGPDEQFF. The DNA of the CDR3 is TGTGCCAGCTCACCACTTCACGGCGGGGGGCCCGATGAGCAGTTCTTC.

This sequence joins TRBV25-1 and TRBJ2-2; D gene ambiguous. The germline V gene encodes CDR1 MGHDK and CDR2 SYGVNS. This CDR3 is 15 amino acids long. Trimming pared 6 bases from V and 0 bases from J, leaving 11 bases between. CDR3 residues: CASRDETANTGELFF. CDR3 in DNA: TGTGCCAGCAGGGACGAGACGGCGAACACCGGGGAGCTGTTTTTT.

The gene calls are TRBV5-1 and TRBJ2-3, with 9 bases matching TRBD1. V trimming: 2 bases; J trimming: 6 bases; junction bases outside the gene matches: 7. The CDR3 is 15 amino acids. Germline lookup yields CDR1 SGHRS and CDR2 YFSETQ. Written as DNA, the CDR3 is TGCGCCAGCAGCTTACAGGGGGCTCGTATCGATACGCAGTATTTT. It is translated as CASSLQGARIDTQYF.

The chain links TRBV29-1 to TRBJ1-2; D is unclear. Germline V gives CDR1 SQVTM, CDR2 ANQGSEA. The CDR3 length is 14 residues. The ends were cut back, 0 bases at V and 1 base at J, with 9 bases in the middle. The DNA of the CDR3 is TGCAGCGTTGAAGATCGGCTGTATAACTATGGCTACACCTTC. Its protein is CSVEDRLYNYGYTF.

The chain carries TRBV3-1 (or the pseudogene TRBV3-2) and TRBJ2-7; 8 bases agree with TRBD2. Germline V gives CDR1 LGHDT, CDR2 YNNKEL (reference sequence). This CDR3 spans 17 amino acids. After removal of 0 bases from V and 4 bases from J, the junction contained 11 bases not matched to a gene. The CDR3 region is CASSQDLRAGAPYEQYF. CDR3 DNA sequence: TGTGCCAGCAGCCAAGATCTACGAGCGGGGGCCCCATACGAGCAGTACTTC.

V is TRBV9 and J is TRBJ2-2; D ambiguous. Trimming stripped 4 bases from V and 5 bases from J, with 6 bases between. Germline CDR1 SGDLS, CDR2 YYNGEE. The CDR3 covers 12 residues. CDR3 DNA sequence: TGTGCCAGCAGCCTGACAACCGGGGAGCTGTTTTTT. Translation gives CASSLTTGELFF.

The chain carries TRBV7-8 and TRBJ2-7; no clear D. Germline V gene sequence: CDR1 SGHVS, CDR2 FQNEAQ. This CDR3 is 14 amino acids long. V shed 1 base and J shed 3 bases, with 10 bases lying between them. CDR3 nucleotide sequence: TGTGCCAGCAGCTTAGGTGGCCCAGGCTACGAGCAGTACTTC. It yields the protein CASSLGGPGYEQYF.

The genes are TRBV3-1 (or the pseudogene TRBV3-2) and TRBJ1-1; D is unresolved. Germline V CDR1 and CDR2: LGHDT, YNNKEL (reference sequence). The CDR3 loop spans 15 amino acids. V lost 1 base and J 10 bases, leaving 19 bases between the germline ends. The CDR3 DNA reads as TGTGCCAGCAGCCAAGTGCCCGTGAGCTCCGAGGGAGCTTTCTTT. This encodes CASSQVPVSSEGAFF.

V usage is TRBV9 and J usage is TRBJ2-3, with 7 bases fitting TRBD2. The CDR3 runs 16 residues. V gave up 4 bases and J gave up 1 base; unmatched junction bases: 9. Looked up from germline, CDR1 is SGDLS and CDR2 is YYNGEE. DNA for the CDR3: TGTGCCAGCAGCCCTCGGGCGGGGGTGGGCACAGATACGCAGTATTTT. Encoded protein: CASSPRAGVGTDTQYF.